Below, one T cell receptor beta chain is given with its context. The data stem from a study of blood T cell repertoires in COVID-19. Study-level background: Material from acute and convalescent COVID-19 was sourced from the United States, Italy and Spain. From T cells, B-cell-depleted T cells, or PBMCs came the material, which was cDNA or gDNA.

In the source study's methods: Reference gene primer amplification in the assay estimated nucleated cell counts. Profiled with immunoSEQ multiplex PCR; TCRdb holds only in-frame clones, not every one. From that table come the V and J calls and clone size; the DNA was used to work out D and trimming. The sample holds 60,000 to 65,000 clones, around 90% seen once. The germline gives CDR1 SGHTA, CDR2 FQGTGA. Germline trimming cut 6 bases from V and 0 bases from J; bases unmatched to any gene: 4. The CDR3 has 16 residues. The material sequenced was peripheral blood. This chain uses TRBV7-3 with TRBJ2-2, with TRBD1 identical over 10 bases. The TCR sequence derives from a man aged 50-59 years with active COVID-19. CDR3 sequence (DNA): TGTGCCAGCAGGTCGGACAGGGGGACGAACACCGGGGAGCTGTTTTTT. Amino acid sequence: CASRSDRGTNTGELFF.